This T cell receptor beta chain emerged from a study of Graves' ophthalmopathy and Graves' hyperthyroidism. Findings and limits, study-wide: Ophthalmopathy progression predictions by the model showed about 79% specificity and about 70% sensitivity. Distinction of ophthalmopathy from stable hyperthyroidism by a 13-signature model reached over 85% sensitivity and 81.08% specificity.

Ages of hyperthyroidism patients ran from 18 to 65, and their diagnoses were new, under 2 months' duration. Clinicians made diagnoses from clinical symptoms, serum thyroxine, TRAb, thyroid ultrasound and orbital computed tomography. This clonotype has only one observation. Its antigen is unknown. Beta-chain TCR CDR3 regions were amplified from RNA transcripts. Scientists carried out first-round RT-PCR using HTBI primers and then a second-round multiplex PCR. TCRdb reprocessed the multiplex PCR reads via MiXCR and lists one record per CDR3 protein. The sample records roughly 600,000 distinct CDR3 sequences, 35% to 40% being singletons. The CDR3 runs to 14 residues. J lost 3 bases, V lost 5 bases, and 7 bases had no gene match. Per germline, CDR1 ENHRY and CDR2 SYGVKD.

The clonotype was recovered from an adult man with Graves' hyperthyroidism. V gene TRBV10-3 combines with J gene TRBJ2-7; 7 positions agree with TRBD1. The sequenced material came from peripheral blood or thyroid tissue (not recorded which). The CDR3, as DNA: TGTGCCATCAGTAATCATCGGGACAGCTACGAGCAGTACTTC. Its translation: CAISNHRDSYEQYF.